Here is one TCR beta chain with its context. Its target is unknown. With 4 bases removed from V and 4 bases from J, the gap between germline ends came to 14 bases. In germline, CDR1 is SGHNT, CDR2 YYREEE (reference sequence). The CDR3 has 14 amino acids. It was with 60 Vbeta and 13 Jbeta primers that the PCR ran. The protocol was immunoSEQ multiplex PCR, while the TCRdb copy is restricted to in-frame clones and leaves out a portion. The sample has more than 150,000 clones, approximately 88% seen once; the top ten hold roughly 2.8%. This sample was included in a study of cytomegalovirus exposure and HLA in healthy donors. The study's findings and limits: Presence/absence analyses assumed roughly uniform sequencing depth across donors, which may not hold. The HLA-A and HLA-B alleles of most subjects were reportedly predicted accurately from TCR beta sequences.

The chain links TRBV5-4 to TRBJ1-2, with a possible D match to TRBD1 (5 bases). Source material: PBMCs. The receptor was derived from a woman between 45 and 65 years old in good health and CMV-seropositive. For the CDR3, the DNA is TGTGCCAGCAGCCCGCAGGGAGGCTCCTATGGCTACACCTTC. Its protein is CASSPQGGSYGYTF.